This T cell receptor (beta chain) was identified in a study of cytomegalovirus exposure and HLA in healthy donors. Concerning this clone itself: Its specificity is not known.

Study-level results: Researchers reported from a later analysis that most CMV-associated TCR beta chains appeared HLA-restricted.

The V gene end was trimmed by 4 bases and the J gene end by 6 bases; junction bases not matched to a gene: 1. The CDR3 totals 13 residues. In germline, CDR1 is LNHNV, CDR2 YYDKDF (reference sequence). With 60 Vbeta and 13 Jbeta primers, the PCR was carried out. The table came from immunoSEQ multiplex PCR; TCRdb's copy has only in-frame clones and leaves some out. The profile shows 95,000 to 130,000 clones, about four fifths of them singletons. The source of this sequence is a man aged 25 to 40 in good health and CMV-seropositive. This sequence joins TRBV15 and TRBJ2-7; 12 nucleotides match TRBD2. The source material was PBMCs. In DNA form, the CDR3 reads TGTGCCACCAGCACTAGCGGGGGGGTCGAGCAGTACTTC. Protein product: CATSTSGGVEQYF.